This T cell receptor (beta chain) emerged from a study of blood T cell repertoires in COVID-19. Across the whole study: Acute and convalescent COVID-19 samples came from the United States, Italy and Spain. Sample material is recorded as cDNA or gDNA derived from T cells, B-cell-depleted T cells, or PBMCs.

The germline gives CDR1 DFQATT, CDR2 SNEGSKA (reference sequence). Trimming cost V 3 bases and J 2 bases, with 5 bases left between them. CDR3 length: 11 amino acids. In the original processing: Cell counts per sample came from amplifying reference gene primers. Here immunoSEQ multiplex PCR was the method, and the copy in TCRdb shows in-frame clones only, minus some. The D gene and trimming were derived from the DNA, and the V and J assignments and clone size from that table. The table has approximately 90,000 clones, roughly 85% seen once. Sequencing used peripheral blood. The V gene is TRBV20-1, the J gene TRBJ2-7; perhaps TRBD2 as D (5 bases). The origin of this receptor is a man aged 55 to 70 with acute or convalescent COVID-19. The DNA for the CDR3 is TGCAGTGCTAGCGGGGCCTACGAGCAGTACTTC. This translates into CSASGAYEQYF.